This T cell receptor beta chain was profiled in a study of CD8 T cells in Susac syndrome. Findings and caveats of the study: Susac-specific public clones numbered approximately 15 in total CD8+ repertoires (and about 5 in CD8+ TEMRA repertoires). As acknowledged by the study, its TCR sequencing and HLA analysis included a relatively small number of individuals.

The sample holds one count of this clonotype. No antigen is known for it. TCR beta sequences were obtained from blood CD8+ and CD4+ T cells. The TEMRA cells underwent FACS enrichment, while the CD8+ and CD4+ T cells underwent negative isolation. With random hexamers, roughly 0.45 to 1 ug RNA was reverse transcribed. One entry per CDR3 protein, called by TCRdb with MiXCR from the immunoSEQ multiplex PCR reads. This repertoire shows tens of thousands of distinct CDR3 sequences, around 96% found once; its top ten account for roughly 0.68%. The source of this sequence is a human donor with Susac syndrome. The sequenced sample was CD8+ T cells from PBMCs.

DNA of the CDR3: TGTGCCAGCACTCAAACCAAAGGGGGGGTCACCTACGAGCAGTACTTC. Amino acids: CASTQTKGGVTYEQYF. The rearrangement links TRBV5-6 to TRBJ2-7, with D possibly being TRBD2 (7 bases). This CDR3 region has 16 residues. V lost 6 bases and J 2 bases, leaving 21 bases between the germline ends. CDR1 and CDR2 from the germline V gene are SGHDT and YYEEEE.